Below, 28 T cell receptor beta chains from the same sample are listed, as sequenced in a study of blood T cell repertoires in COVID-19. Sequenced by immunoSEQ multiplex PCR; TCRdb stores in-frame clones only, minus some. Of approximately 240,000 clones listed, around nine tenths are singletons. Source material: peripheral blood. These receptors all stem from a woman aged 40 to 49 who had recovered from COVID-19.

The chain combines TRBV19 with TRBJ2-4, with D possibly being TRBD2 (6 bases). V lost 11 bases and J 9 bases, leaving 14 bases between the germline ends. The CDR3 sequence is 11 residues long. Germline lookup yields CDR1 LNHDA and CDR2 SQIVND (reference sequence). Here the CDR3 reads CAVLSRGIQYF. DNA for the CDR3: TGTGCCGTTCTCTCGCGGGGCATTCAGTACTTC.

V usage is TRBV28 and J usage is TRBJ1-4; no firm D call. The V gene's germline CDR1 is MDHEN and CDR2 SYDVKM. Trimming pared 3 bases from V and 1 base from J, leaving 21 bases between. The CDR3 runs 19 residues. The DNA of the CDR3 is TGTGCCAGCAGTTTGGTTCGGGGTGGGCAGAAAGAAACTAATGAAAAACTGTTTTTT. It translates to CASSLVRGGQKETNEKLFF.

This chain links TRBV15 with TRBJ2-2; weak D call: TRBD1 (8 bases). The V end lost 2 bases, the J end lost 1 base, and 11 bases lay between the germline ends. The CDR3 has 16 amino acids. The V gene's germline CDR1 is LNHNV and CDR2 YYDKDF (reference sequence). CDR3 loop: CATSRTGGVNTGELFF. Here the CDR3 DNA reads TGTGCCACCAGCAGAACAGGGGGGGTGAACACCGGGGAGCTGTTTTTT.

CDR3 in DNA: TGTGCCAGCAGTTCAGGACAGGGGTTCCTCTCCGGGGAGCTGTTTTTT. Amino acids: CASSSGQGFLSGELFF. V and J are TRBV6-6 and TRBJ2-2; the match to TRBD1 covers 9 bases. V lost 4 bases to trimming and J lost 6 bases; unmatched junction nucleotides: 9. CDR3 length: 16 amino acids. Germline V CDR1 and CDR2: MNHNY, SVGAGI (reference sequence).

The chain couples TRBV5-3 to TRBJ2-5; 9 bases map to TRBD1. TRBV5-3 carries the ORF label, with uncertain function. This CDR3 is 15 amino acids long. Unmatched junction bases numbered 9, after V lost 5 bases and J lost 4 bases. The CDR3 protein is CARRPGQGRGETQYF. The CDR3 coding sequence is TGTGCCAGAAGACCCGGACAGGGGCGAGGAGAGACCCAGTACTTC.

CDR3 DNA: TGTGCCAGCAGTGCAGAGCCTGACAGTCTGAGCTCCTATAATTCACCCCTCCACTTT. Amino acid sequence: CASSAEPDSLSSYNSPLHF. This chain connects TRBV6-1 to TRBJ1-6; D might be TRBD1 (5 bases). Between the trimmed V and J ends, which lost 4 bases and 0 bases, there was a span of 19 bases. Germline V gives CDR1 MNHNS, CDR2 SASEGT. The CDR3 is 19 residues long.

This sequence joins TRBV5-6 and TRBJ1-5, with D possibly TRBD1 on 5 matching bases. This CDR3 comprises 16 residues. Germline assignment: CDR1 SGHDT and CDR2 YYEEEE. The ends were cut back, 1 base at V and 2 bases at J, with 13 bases in the middle. The CDR3 protein is CASSLRQGTRNQPQHF. The CDR3 region has the DNA TGTGCCAGCAGCTTGAGGCAGGGTACCCGCAATCAGCCCCAGCATTTT.

The chain couples TRBV7-2 to TRBJ2-5, with 8 bases lining up with TRBD1. The trim removed 0 bases at V and 9 bases at J, leaving 9 bases unmatched. CDR1 is SGHTA, CDR2 FQGNSA, per germline. CDR3 length: 15 amino acids. The CDR3 nucleotides are TGTGCCAGCAGCTTAGCCCAGGGGGCGCCCCGACCCCAGTACTTC. Translated: CASSLAQGAPRPQYF.

The chain carries TRBV27 and TRBJ2-1; TRBD2 aligns across 12 bases. The V gene end was trimmed by 8 bases and the J gene end by 2 bases; junction bases not matched to a gene: 7. The CDR3 loop spans 16 amino acids. Germline values: CDR1 MNHEY, CDR2 SMNVEV (reference sequence). CDR3 in amino acids: CASHSPSGRAYNEQFF. The DNA for the CDR3 is TGTGCCAGCCACTCCCCTAGCGGGAGGGCCTACAATGAGCAGTTCTTC.

The rearrangement links TRBV11-3 to TRBJ2-1; D is unresolved. Germline CDR1 is SGHNT and CDR2 is YENEEA. The ends were cut back, 0 bases at V and 0 bases at J, with 12 bases in the middle. This CDR3 is built from 17 residues. DNA of the CDR3: TGTGCCAGCAGCTTAGATCAGTGGGCGAGCTCCTACAATGAGCAGTTCTTC. It codes for CASSLDQWASSYNEQFF.

The chain is built from TRBV18 and TRBJ2-5; no clear D gene. The CDR3 covers 13 residues. V gave up 3 bases and J gave up 0 bases, with 5 bases separating them. Germline assignment: CDR1 KGHSH and CDR2 LQKENI. DNA of the CDR3: TGTGCCAGCTCACCGTTAAACCAAGAGACCCAGTACTTC. Its protein is CASSPLNQETQYF.

The chain has TRBV29-1 and TRBJ1-2; 9 bases align to TRBD1. The CDR3 extends over 13 amino acids. The trim removed 4 bases at V and 5 bases at J, leaving 5 bases unmatched. Germline loops: CDR1 SQVTM, CDR2 ANQGSEA. CDR3 loop: CSVADRGLYGYTF. CDR3 DNA: TGCAGCGTTGCGGACAGGGGACTATATGGCTACACCTTC.

This sequence joins TRBV15 and TRBJ2-7; 7 bases align to TRBD1. V dropped 1 base and J dropped 2; count of bases not matched to a gene: 5. Germline CDR1 reads LNHNV; CDR2 reads YYDKDF (reference sequence). This CDR3 spans 15 amino acids. The CDR3 DNA sequence: TGTGCCACCAGCAGAGTCCAAGACAGGGCCTACGAGCAGTACTTC. It yields the protein CATSRVQDRAYEQYF.

The chain uses TRBV4-1 and TRBJ2-3, with 8 bases matching TRBD2. The CDR3 has 14 amino acids. Germline V lookup: CDR1 MGHRA, CDR2 YSYEKL. J gave up 11 bases and V 3 bases, and 10 bases lay outside the gene matches. CDR3 in DNA: TGCGCCAGCAGCCAGGAAATAGCGGGACCTAGGCAGTATTTT. The encoded protein is CASSQEIAGPRQYF.

This chain uses TRBV12-3 or TRBV12-4 with TRBJ1-5; D might be TRBD1 (6 bases). CDR3 length equals 13 residues. Trimming left V 5 bases short and J 1 base short, with 6 bases between. In DNA form, the CDR3 reads TGTGCCAGCAGTGGACAGAGCAATCAGCCCCAGCATTTT. Protein sequence: CASSGQSNQPQHF.

The J gene is TRBJ2-5, the V gene TRBV3-1 (or the pseudogene TRBV3-2); D remains unclear. Germline V gene sequence: CDR1 LGHDT, CDR2 YNNKEL (reference sequence). V gave up 2 bases and J gave up 5 bases, with 18 bases separating them. CDR3 length: 16 amino acids. The CDR3 DNA reads TGTGCCAGCAGCCAATCGCAGTCGTTTAACGTGGAGACCCAGTACTTC. It encodes CASSQSQSFNVETQYF.

The chain carries TRBV6-5 and TRBJ1-5, with D uncertain. Germline loops: CDR1 MNHEY, CDR2 SVGAGI. Trimming shortened V by 6 bases and J by 3 bases, and 9 bases separated the two germline ends. There are 13 residues in the CDR3. CDR3 sequence (DNA): TGTGCCAGCAGCCAGGTTGACAATCAGCCCCAGCATTTT. Translation gives CASSQVDNQPQHF.

The V and J genes are TRBV18 and TRBJ2-2; tentative D call: TRBD2 (6 bases). The CDR3 has 15 amino acids. Germline V gene sequence: CDR1 KGHSH, CDR2 LQKENI. The ends were cut back, 5 bases at V and 6 bases at J, with 16 bases in the middle. The CDR3 loop reads CASSERRRVAGELFF. CDR3 DNA: TGTGCCAGCTCAGAGCGTCGGAGGGTTGCCGGGGAGCTGTTTTTT.

This CDR3 reads CASSIEPRGGRTNEQFF. The CDR3 DNA follows: TGTGCCAGTAGTATAGAGCCGCGCGGGGGGAGAACCAATGAGCAGTTCTTC. The V call is TRBV19, the J call TRBJ2-1; TRBD2 matches at 8 bases. Germline CDR1 reads LNHDA; CDR2 reads SQIVND (reference sequence). J lost 6 bases, V lost 0 bases, and 10 bases had no gene match. This CDR3 has 17 residues.

The CDR3 DNA is TGTGCCAGCAGCTCGACAGGGCGCAATCAGCCCCAGCATTTT. This encodes CASSSTGRNQPQHF. The chain is built from TRBV7-8 and TRBJ1-5, with TRBD1 identical over 7 bases. The CDR3 covers 14 residues. Trimming at V came to 4 bases and at J to 2 bases, leaving 2 bases not matched to a gene. Germline values: CDR1 SGHVS, CDR2 FQNEAQ.

The chain has TRBV5-1 and TRBJ2-5, with a weak D call TRBD1 (6 bases). The CDR3 is 13 residues long. Germline V gives CDR1 SGHRS, CDR2 YFSETQ. V was cut by 2 bases and J by 2 bases, with 7 bases left in between. Here the CDR3 reads CASSFTGQETQYF. As DNA, the CDR3 is TGCGCCAGCAGCTTTACAGGGCAAGAGACCCAGTACTTC.

The rearrangement uses TRBV27 and TRBJ1-2; D gene ambiguous. Germline CDR1 reads MNHEY; CDR2 reads SMNVEV (reference sequence). The CDR3 contains 13 residues. With 3 bases removed from V and 8 bases from J, the gap between germline ends came to 13 bases. CDR3 region: CASSFLRDGGYTF. In DNA, the CDR3 is TGTGCCAGCAGTTTCCTGCGGGATGGGGGCTACACCTTC.

V gene TRBV15 combines with J gene TRBJ2-3, with unresolved D. V lost 1 base and J lost 0, with 5 bases in between. The CDR3 extends over 14 amino acids. The V gene's germline CDR1 is LNHNV and CDR2 YYDKDF (reference sequence). CDR3 nucleotides: TGTGCCACCAGCAGAGCCTTTAGCACAGATACGCAGTATTTT. It translates to CATSRAFSTDTQYF.

This clone was found a few times. V is TRBV10-3 and J is TRBJ1-3; maybe TRBD1 (5 bases). The CDR3 is made up of 14 amino acids. CDR1 is ENHRY, CDR2 SYGVKD, per germline. V was pared by 6 bases and J by 2 bases, with 11 bases between. CDR3: CAIRRDSTGNTIYF. DNA for the CDR3: TGTGCCATCAGGCGAGACAGTACTGGAAACACCATATATTTT.

This chain links TRBV28 with TRBJ1-1; 7 nucleotides match TRBD1. CDR1 is MDHEN, CDR2 SYDVKM, per germline. CDR3 length equals 13 residues. CDR3 nucleotides: TGTGCGGGCAAGACGACAGGGAGAACTGAAGCTTTCTTT. Translation gives CAGKTTGRTEAFF.

This clone was counted a few times. This chain uses TRBV6-5 with TRBJ2-6; D perhaps matches TRBD1 (6 bases). Trimming stripped 4 bases from V and 0 bases from J, with 10 bases between. The CDR3 runs 16 residues. CDR1 MNHEY and CDR2 SVGAGI come from the germline V gene. This CDR3 is CASSSTGISGANVLTF. In DNA, the CDR3 is TGTGCCAGCAGTTCGACAGGAATCTCTGGGGCCAACGTCCTGACTTTC.

This chain connects TRBV4-1 to TRBJ2-2, with 16 bases fitting TRBD2. Trimming at V came to 5 bases and at J to 7 bases, leaving 16 bases not matched to a gene. Germline V gene lookup returns CDR1 MGHRA and CDR2 YSYEKL. This CDR3 is built from 20 residues. This CDR3 reads CASSKWAPGLAGGLSGELFF. The CDR3 DNA follows: TGCGCCAGCAGCAAATGGGCCCCGGGACTAGCGGGGGGGCTGAGCGGGGAGCTGTTTTTT.

This clone was counted a single time. This sequence joins TRBV11-3 and TRBJ2-3, with TRBD1 as a possible D gene (6 bases). The germline V gene encodes CDR1 SGHNT and CDR2 YENEEA. The CDR3 runs to 17 residues. V lost 5 bases and J lost 2, with 20 bases in between. CDR3: CASSPGNRVEDTDTQYF. For the CDR3, the DNA is TGTGCCAGCAGCCCCGGCAACAGGGTTGAGGACACAGATACGCAGTATTTT.